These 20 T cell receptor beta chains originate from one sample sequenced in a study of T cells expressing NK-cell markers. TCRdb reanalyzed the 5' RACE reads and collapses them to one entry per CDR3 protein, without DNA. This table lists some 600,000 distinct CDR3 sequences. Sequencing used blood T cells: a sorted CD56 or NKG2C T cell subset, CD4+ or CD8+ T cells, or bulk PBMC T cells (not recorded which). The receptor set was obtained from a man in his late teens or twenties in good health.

CDR3 sequence reads: CASSYSSRAEAFF. This chain connects TRBV6-5 to TRBJ1-1. Germline V lookup: CDR1 MNHEY, CDR2 SVGAGI. The CDR3 extends over 13 amino acids.

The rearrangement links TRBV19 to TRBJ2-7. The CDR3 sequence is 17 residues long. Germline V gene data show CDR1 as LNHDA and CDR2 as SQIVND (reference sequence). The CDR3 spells CASKKGKRTENSYEQYF.

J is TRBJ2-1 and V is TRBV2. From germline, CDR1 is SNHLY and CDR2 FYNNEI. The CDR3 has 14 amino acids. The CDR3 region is CASMEETIYNEQFF.

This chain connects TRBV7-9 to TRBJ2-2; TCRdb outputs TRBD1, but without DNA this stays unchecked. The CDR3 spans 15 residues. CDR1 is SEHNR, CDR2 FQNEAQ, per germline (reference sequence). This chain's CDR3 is CASSLVTGYTGELFF.

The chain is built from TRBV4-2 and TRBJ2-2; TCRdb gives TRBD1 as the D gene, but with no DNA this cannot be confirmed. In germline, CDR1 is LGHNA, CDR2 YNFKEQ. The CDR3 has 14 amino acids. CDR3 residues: CASSQGGDTGELFF.

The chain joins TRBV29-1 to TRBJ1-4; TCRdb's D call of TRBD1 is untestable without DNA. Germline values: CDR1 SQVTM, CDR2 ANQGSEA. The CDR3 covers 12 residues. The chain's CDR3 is CSATGSNEKLFF. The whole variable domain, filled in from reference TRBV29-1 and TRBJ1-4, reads SAVISQKPSRDICQRGTSLTIQCQVDSQVTMMFWYRQQPGQSLTLIATANQGSEATYESGFVIDKFPISRPNLTFSTLTVSNMSPEDSSIYLCSATGSNEKLFFGSGTQLSVL.

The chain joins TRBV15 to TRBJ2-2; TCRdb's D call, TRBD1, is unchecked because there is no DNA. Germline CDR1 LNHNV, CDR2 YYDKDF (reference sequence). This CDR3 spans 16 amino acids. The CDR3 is CATTASTGANTGELFF.

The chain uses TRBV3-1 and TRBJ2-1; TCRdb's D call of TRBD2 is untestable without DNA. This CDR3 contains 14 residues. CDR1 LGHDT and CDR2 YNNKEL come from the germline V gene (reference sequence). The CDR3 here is CASSQEGGRNEQFF.

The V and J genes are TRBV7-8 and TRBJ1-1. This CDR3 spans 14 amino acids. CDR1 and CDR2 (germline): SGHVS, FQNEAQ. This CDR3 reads CASSYGSENTEAFF.

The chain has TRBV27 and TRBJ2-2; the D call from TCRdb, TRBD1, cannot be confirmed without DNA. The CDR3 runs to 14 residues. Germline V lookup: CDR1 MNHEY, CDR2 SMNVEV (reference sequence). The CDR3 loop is CASSPIQGPGELFF.

The CDR3 is CASSAGRNHNEQFF. This chain uses TRBV5-1 with TRBJ2-1; TCRdb reports TRBD2, a call that lacks DNA to check it against. Germline CDR1 is SGHRS and CDR2 is YFSETQ. The CDR3 runs 14 residues. Filled out from reference TRBV5-1 and TRBJ2-1, the complete variable domain reads KAGVTQTPRYLIKTRGQQVTLSCSPISGHRSVSWYQQTPGQGLQFLFEYFSETQRNKGNFPGRFSGRQFSNSRSEMNVSTLELGDSALYLCASSAGRNHNEQFFGPGTRLTVL.

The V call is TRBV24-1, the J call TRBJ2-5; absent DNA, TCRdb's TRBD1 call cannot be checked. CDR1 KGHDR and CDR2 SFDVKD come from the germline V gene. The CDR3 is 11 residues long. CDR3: CATREEETQYF.

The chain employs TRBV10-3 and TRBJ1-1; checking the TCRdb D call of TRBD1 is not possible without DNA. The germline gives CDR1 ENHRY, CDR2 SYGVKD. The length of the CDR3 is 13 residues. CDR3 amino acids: CAISEGGAAEAFF.

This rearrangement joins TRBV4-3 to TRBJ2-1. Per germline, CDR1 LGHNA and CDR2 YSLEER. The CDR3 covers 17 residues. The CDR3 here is CASSQELSGSPYNEQFF.

The CDR3 is CASSQDALLAGGPRTQYF. The rearrangement joins TRBV3-1 to TRBJ2-3; TCRdb's assignment of TRBD2 cannot be checked, as there is no DNA. The length of the CDR3 is 18 residues. Per the germline V gene, CDR1 is LGHDT and CDR2 is YNNKEL (reference sequence).

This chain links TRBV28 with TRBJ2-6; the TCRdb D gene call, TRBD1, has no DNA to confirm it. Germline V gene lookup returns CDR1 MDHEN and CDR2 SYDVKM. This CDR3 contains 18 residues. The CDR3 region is CASSQVGAREVGANVLTF.

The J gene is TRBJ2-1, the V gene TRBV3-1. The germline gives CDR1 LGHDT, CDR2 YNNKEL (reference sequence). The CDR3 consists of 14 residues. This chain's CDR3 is CASSQGNLHDDEFF.

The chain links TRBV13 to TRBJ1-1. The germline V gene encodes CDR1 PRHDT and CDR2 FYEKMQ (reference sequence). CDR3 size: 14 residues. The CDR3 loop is CASSLSLRLSEAFF. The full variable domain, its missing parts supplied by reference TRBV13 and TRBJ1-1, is AAGVIQSPRHLIKEKRETATLKCYPIPRHDTVYWYQQGPGQDPQFLISFYEKMQSDKGSIPDRFSAQQFSDYHSELNMSSLELGDSALYFCASSLSLRLSEAFFGQGTRLTVV.

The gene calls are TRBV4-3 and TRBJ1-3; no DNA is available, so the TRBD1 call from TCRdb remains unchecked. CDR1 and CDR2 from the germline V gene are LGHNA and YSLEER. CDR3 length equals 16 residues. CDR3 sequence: CASSQDPKGPRNTIYF.

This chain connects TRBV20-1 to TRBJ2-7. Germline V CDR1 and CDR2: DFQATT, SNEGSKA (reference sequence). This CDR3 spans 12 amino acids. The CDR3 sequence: CSARSLYGYSYF.